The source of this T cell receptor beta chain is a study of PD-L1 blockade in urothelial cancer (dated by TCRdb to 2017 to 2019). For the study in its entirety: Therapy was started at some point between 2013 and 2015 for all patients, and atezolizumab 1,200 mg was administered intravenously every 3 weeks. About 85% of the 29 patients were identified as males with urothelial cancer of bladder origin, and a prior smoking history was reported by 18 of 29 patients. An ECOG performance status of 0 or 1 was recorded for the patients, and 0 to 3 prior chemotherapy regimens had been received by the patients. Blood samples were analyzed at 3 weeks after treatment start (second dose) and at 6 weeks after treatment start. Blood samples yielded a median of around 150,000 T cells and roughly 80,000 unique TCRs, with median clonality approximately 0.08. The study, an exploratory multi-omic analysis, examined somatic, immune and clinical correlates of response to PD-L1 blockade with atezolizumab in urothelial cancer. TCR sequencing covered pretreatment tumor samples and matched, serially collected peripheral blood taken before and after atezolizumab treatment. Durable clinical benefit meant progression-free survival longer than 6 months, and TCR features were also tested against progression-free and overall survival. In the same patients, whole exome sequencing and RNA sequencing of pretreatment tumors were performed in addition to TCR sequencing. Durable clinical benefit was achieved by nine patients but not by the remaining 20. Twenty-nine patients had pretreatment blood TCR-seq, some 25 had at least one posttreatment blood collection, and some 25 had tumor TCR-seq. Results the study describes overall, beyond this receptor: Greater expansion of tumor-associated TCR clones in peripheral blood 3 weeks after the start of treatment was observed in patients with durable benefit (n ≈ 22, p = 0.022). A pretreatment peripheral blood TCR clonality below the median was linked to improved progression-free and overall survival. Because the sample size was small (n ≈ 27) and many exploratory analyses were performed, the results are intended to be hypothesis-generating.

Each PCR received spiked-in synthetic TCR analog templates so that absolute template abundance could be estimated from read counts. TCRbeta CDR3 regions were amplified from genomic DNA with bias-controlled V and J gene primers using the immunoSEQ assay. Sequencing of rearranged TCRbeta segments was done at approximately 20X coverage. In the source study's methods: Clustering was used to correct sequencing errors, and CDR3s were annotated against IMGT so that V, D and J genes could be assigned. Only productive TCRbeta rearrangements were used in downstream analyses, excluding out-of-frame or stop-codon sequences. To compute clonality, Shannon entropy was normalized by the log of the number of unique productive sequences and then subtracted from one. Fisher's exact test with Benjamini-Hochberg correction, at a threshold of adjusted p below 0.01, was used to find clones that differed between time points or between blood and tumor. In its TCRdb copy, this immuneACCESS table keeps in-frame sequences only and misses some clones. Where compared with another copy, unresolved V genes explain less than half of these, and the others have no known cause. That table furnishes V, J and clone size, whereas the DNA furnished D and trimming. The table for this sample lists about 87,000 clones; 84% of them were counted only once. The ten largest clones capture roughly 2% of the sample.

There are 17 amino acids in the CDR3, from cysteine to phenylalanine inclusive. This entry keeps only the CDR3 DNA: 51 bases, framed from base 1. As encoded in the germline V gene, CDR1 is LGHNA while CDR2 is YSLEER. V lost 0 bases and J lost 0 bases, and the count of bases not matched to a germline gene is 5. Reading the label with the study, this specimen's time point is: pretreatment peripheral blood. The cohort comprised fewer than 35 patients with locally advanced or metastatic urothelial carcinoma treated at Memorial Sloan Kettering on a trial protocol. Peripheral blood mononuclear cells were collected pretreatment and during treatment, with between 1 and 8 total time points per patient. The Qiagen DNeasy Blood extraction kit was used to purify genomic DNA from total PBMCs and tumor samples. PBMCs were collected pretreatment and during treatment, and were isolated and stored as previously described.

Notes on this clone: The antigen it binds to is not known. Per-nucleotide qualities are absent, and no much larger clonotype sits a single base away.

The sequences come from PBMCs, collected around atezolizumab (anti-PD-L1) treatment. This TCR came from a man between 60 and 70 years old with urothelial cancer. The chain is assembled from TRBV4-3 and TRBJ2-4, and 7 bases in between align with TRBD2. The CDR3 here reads CASSQDLGGLAKNIQYF. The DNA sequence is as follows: TGCGCCAGCAGCCAAGATCTGGGAGGGCTAGCCAAAAACATTCAGTACTTC.